This T cell receptor (beta chain) stems from a study of T cell changes during pregnancy in multiple sclerosis. Germline CDR1 MNHNS, CDR2 SASEGT. V dropped 4 bases and J dropped 5; count of bases not matched to a gene: 9. This CDR3 is 15 amino acids long. Only in-frame clones appear in the TCRdb table, and some are missing; sequencing was by immunoSEQ multiplex PCR. The data show roughly 76,000 clones, 90% to 95% seen once. The specimen comprised CD4+ T cells from peripheral blood mononuclear cells, sampled in the second trimester of pregnancy. This clonotype was obtained from a female donor with multiple sclerosis, enrolled in a pregnancy study. This chain connects TRBV6-1 to TRBJ1-2; 8 bases are a match to TRBD1. CDR3 DNA sequence: TGTGCCAGCAGTGCGACGACAGGGGTGGGATATGGCTACACCTTC. This gives the protein CASSATTGVGYGYTF.